This T cell receptor (beta chain) was profiled in a study of CD8 T cells in Susac syndrome. Study results and limitations: Susac-specific public clones in total CD8+ repertoires numbered about 17; in CD8+ TEMRA repertoires, they numbered about five.

Random hexamers were used to reverse transcribe an amount of roughly 0.5 to 1 ug RNA. TCRdb re-analysed the immunoSEQ multiplex PCR reads in MiXCR, keeping a single row per CDR3 protein. This table has about 120,000 distinct CDR3 sequences, 85% to 95% appearing once. Blood CD8+ and CD4+ T cells underwent high-throughput TCR beta sequencing. Patients having Susac syndrome satisfied recently defined diagnostic criteria for definite or probable disease. This clonotype was seen only once. Its antigen is unidentified. This CDR3 spans 13 amino acids. V was trimmed by 2 bases and J by 6 bases, leaving 9 bases between them. Looked up from germline, CDR1 is SGHVS and CDR2 is FQNEAQ.

This sequence was found in a human donor with Susac syndrome. The chain uses TRBV7-8 and TRBJ2-3; no clear D. The sequenced sample was CD8+ T cells from PBMCs. The CDR3 loop reads CASSLYYFDTQYF. The CDR3 nucleotides read TGTGCCAGCAGCTTATATTATTTCGATACGCAGTATTTT.